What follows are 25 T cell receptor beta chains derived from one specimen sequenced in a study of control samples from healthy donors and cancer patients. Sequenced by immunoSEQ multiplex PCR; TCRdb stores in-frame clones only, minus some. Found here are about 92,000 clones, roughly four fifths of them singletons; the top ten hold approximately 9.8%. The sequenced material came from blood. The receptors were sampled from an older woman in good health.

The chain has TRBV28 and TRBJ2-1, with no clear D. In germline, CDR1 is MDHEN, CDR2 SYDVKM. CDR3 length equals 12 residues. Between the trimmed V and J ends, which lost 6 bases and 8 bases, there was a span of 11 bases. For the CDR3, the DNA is TGTGCCAGCAGCAGCGTAGGCTATGAGCAGTTCTTC. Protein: CASSSVGYEQFF.

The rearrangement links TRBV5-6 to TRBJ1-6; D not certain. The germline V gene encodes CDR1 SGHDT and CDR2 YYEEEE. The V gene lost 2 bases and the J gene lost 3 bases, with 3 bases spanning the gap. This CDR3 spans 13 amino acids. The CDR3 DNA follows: TGTGCCAGCAGCTTAGACTATAATTCACCCCTCCACTTT. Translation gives CASSLDYNSPLHF.

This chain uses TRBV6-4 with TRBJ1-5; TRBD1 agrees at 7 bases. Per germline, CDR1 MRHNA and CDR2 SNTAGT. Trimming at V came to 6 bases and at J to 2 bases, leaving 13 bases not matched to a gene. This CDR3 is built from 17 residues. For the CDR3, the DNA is TGTGCCAGCAGCCGACTAGGAGACAGGGAGGGCAATCAGCCCCAGCATTTT. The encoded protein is CASSRLGDREGNQPQHF.

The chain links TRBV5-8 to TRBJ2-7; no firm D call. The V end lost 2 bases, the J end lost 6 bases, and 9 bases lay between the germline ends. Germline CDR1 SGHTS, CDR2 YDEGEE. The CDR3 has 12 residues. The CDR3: CASSLSGREQYF. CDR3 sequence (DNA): TGTGCCAGCAGCTTATCAGGTCGCGAGCAGTACTTC.

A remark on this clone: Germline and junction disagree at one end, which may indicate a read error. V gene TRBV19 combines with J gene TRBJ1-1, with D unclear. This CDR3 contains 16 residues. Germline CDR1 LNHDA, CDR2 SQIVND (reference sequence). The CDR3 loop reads CASSSNGGPVRTEAFF. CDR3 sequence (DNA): TGTGCCAGCAGTAGTAACGGAGGGCCGGTGCGCACTGAAGCTTTCTTT.

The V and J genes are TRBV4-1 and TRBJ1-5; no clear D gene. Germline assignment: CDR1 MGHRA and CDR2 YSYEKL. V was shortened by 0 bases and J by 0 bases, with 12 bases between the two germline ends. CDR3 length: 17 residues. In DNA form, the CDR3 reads TGCGCCAGCAGCCAAGAGTGGGGATGGGATAGCAATCAGCCCCAGCATTTT. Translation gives CASSQEWGWDSNQPQHF.

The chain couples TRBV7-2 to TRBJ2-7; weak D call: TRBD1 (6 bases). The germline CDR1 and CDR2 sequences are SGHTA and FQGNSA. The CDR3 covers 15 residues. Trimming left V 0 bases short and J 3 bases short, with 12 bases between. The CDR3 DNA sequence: TGTGCCAGCAGCTTAGCACAGGGTTCACACTACGAGCAGTACTTC. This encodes CASSLAQGSHYEQYF.

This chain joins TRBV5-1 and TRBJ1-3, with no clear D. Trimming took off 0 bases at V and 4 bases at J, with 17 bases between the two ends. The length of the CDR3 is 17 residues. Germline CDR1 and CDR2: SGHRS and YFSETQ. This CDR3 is CASSLESVDRGGNTIYF. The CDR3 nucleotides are TGCGCCAGCAGCTTGGAGTCAGTCGATCGAGGGGGAAACACCATATATTTT.

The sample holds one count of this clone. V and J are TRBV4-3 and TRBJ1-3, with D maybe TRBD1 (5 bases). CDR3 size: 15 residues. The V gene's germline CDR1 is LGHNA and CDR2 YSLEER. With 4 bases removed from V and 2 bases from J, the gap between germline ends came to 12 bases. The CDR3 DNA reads TGCGCCAGCAGCCTTCAGGGTGGGACTGGAAACACCATATATTTT. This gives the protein CASSLQGGTGNTIYF.

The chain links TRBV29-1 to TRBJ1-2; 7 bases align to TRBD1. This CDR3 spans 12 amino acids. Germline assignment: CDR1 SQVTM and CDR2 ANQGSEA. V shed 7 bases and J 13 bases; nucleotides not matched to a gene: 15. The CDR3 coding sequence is TGCAGCGCTTCCGGGACAGCGTATGGGGGCACCTTC. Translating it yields CSASGTAYGGTF.

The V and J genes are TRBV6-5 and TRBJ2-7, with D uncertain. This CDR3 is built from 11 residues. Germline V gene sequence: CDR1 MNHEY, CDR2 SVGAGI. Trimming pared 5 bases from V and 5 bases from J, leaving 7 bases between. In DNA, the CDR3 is TGTGCCAGCAGTCATTCAAACGAGCAGTACTTC. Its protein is CASSHSNEQYF.

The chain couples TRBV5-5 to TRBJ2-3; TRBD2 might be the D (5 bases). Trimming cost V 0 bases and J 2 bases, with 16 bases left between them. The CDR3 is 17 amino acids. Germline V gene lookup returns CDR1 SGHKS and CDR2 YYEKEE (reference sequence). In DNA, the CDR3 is TGTGCCAGCAGCTTGGATGACTATCATGCGTCCACAGATACGCAGTATTTT. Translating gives CASSLDDYHASTDTQYF.

CDR3 DNA: TGTGCCAGCAGCTCCAGGGGATATGGCACAGATACGCAGTATTTT. Its translation is CASSSRGYGTDTQYF. The genes are TRBV7-9 and TRBJ2-3; the D gene is possibly TRBD1 (6 bases). The V gene's germline CDR1 is SEHNR and CDR2 FQNEAQ (reference sequence). V was pared by 4 bases and J by 1 base, with 12 bases between. The CDR3 length is 15 residues.

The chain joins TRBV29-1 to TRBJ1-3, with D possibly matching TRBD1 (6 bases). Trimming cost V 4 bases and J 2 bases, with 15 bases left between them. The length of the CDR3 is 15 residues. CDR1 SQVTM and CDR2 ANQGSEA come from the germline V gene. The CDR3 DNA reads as TGCAGCGTTGGGCAGGGGCTAGGGACTGGAAACACCATATATTTT. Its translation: CSVGQGLGTGNTIYF.

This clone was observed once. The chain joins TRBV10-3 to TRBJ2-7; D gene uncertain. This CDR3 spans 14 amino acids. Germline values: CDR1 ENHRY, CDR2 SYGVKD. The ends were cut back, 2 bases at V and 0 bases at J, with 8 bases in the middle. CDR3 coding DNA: TGTGCCATCAGTGAGGCGGCTTACTCCTACGAGCAGTACTTC. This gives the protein CAISEAAYSYEQYF.

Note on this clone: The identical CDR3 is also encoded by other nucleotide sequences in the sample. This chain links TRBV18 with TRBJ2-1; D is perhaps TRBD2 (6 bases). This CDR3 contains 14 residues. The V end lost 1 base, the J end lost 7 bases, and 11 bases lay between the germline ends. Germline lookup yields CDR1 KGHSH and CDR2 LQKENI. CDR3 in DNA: TGTGCCAGCTCACCACAGGGGAGGAATAATGAGCAGTTCTTC. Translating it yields CASSPQGRNNEQFF.

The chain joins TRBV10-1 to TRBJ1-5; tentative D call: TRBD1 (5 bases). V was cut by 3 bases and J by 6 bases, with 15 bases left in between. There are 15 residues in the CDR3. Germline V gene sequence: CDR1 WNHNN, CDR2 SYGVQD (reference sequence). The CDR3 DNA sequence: TGCGCCAGCAGTGACCATTCGGGGACGGCTCAGCCCCAGCATTTT. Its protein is CASSDHSGTAQPQHF.

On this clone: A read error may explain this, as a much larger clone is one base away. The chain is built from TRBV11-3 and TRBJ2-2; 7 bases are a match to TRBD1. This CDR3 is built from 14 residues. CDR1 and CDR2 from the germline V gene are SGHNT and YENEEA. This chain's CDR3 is CASNLGGSPGELFF. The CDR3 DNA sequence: TGTGCCAGCAACTTAGGGGGCTCACCCGGGGAGCTGTTTTTT. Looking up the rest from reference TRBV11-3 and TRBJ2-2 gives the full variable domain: EAGVVQSPRYKIIEKKQPVAFWCNPISGHNTLYWYLQNLGQGPELLIRYENEEAVDDSQLPKDRFSAERLKGVDSTLKIQPAELGDSAVYLCASNLGGSPGELFFGEGSRLTVL.

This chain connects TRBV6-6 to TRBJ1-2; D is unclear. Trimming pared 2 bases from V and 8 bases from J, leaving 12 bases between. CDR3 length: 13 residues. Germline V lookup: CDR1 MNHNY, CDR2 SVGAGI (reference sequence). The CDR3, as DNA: TGTGCCAGCAGTTACGAGAACGAAGGGGGCTACACCTTC. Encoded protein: CASSYENEGGYTF.

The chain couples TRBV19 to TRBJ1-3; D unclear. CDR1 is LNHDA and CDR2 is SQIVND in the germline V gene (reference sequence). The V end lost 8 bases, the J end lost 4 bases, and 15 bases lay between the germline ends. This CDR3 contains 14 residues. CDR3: CASARGQLGNTIYF. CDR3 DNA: TGTGCCAGTGCCCGAGGGCAACTCGGAAACACCATATATTTT.

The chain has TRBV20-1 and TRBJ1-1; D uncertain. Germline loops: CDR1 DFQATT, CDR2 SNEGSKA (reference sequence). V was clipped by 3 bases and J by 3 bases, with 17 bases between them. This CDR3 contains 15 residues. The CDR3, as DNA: TGCAGTGCTAGTGGGATACAACGAAGGGACACTGAAGCTTTCTTT. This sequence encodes CSASGIQRRDTEAFF.

CDR3 nucleotide sequence: TGTGCCAGTAGTAGCCGACAGGGGGGATATAACTATGGCTACACCTTC. Its translation is CASSSRQGGYNYGYTF. The chain carries TRBV19 and TRBJ1-2; 9 positions agree with TRBD1. The V and J ends lost 4 bases and 1 base, in that order; junction bases with no gene match: 7. Looked up from germline, CDR1 is LNHDA and CDR2 is SQIVND (reference sequence). The CDR3 totals 16 residues.

The CDR3 bases are TGCAGTGAATCCGAAAACTATGGCTACACCTTC. Translated, it gives CSESENYGYTF. The V gene is TRBV20-1, the J gene TRBJ1-2; D unclear. From germline, CDR1 is DFQATT and CDR2 SNEGSKA (reference sequence). Trimming took 7 bases from V and 2 from J, leaving 8 bases between them. The CDR3 runs to 11 residues.

The CDR3 reads CASSEVRLGGTDTQYF. CDR3 coding DNA: TGTGCCAGCAGTGAAGTACGACTAGGCGGCACAGATACGCAGTATTTT. The gene calls are TRBV2 and TRBJ2-3; weak D call: TRBD2 (6 bases). Germline V lookup: CDR1 SNHLY, CDR2 FYNNEI. V was clipped by 1 base and J by 1 base, with 12 bases between them. The CDR3 sequence is 16 residues long.

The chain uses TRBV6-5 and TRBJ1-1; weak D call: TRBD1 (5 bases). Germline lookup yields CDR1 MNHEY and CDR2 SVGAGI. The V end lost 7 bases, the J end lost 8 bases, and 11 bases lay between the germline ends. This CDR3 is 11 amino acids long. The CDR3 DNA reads TGTGCCAGCAAGGGGCCACCAGAAGCTTTCTTT. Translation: CASKGPPEAFF.